Presented here are 11 T cell receptor beta chains from one specimen sequenced in a study of tumor-infiltrating lymphocytes in primary liver carcinoma. From roughly 21-30 mg of unsorted bulk tissue, DNA and RNA were co-extracted together. Priming with a constant-region primer yielded TCR beta cDNA from 450 to 550 ng total RNA. Amplification in three nested multiplex PCR rounds with slightly modified ARM-PCR gave rise to TCR beta libraries. A C-beta reverse primer was combined with TRBV1-TRBV30 forward primers in the first two PCR rounds, and each round had about 10 cycles. Via MiXCR, TCRdb re-called the multiplex PCR reads, giving one row per CDR3 protein. The table has 70,000 to 85,000 distinct CDR3 sequences, 60% to 80% seen once. Source material: liver tumor tissue from sampling region 4. Subset described: tumor region T4, right-lateral pole. These receptors all stem from a woman aged 55-69 years with primary liver carcinoma and hepatitis B virus infection.

This clonotype was observed once. The chain has TRBV28 and TRBJ2-6; possible D gene TRBD1, 5 bases. The CDR3 is made up of 16 amino acids. Trimming took 6 bases from V and 4 from J, leaving 16 bases between them. CDR1 MDHEN and CDR2 SYDVKM come from the germline V gene. The CDR3 DNA sequence: TGTGCCAGCAGCCCAAATCCAGGGTTCGGGGCCAACGTCCTGACTTTC. It codes for CASSPNPGFGANVLTF.

For this clonotype: At one end the junction does not follow the germline gene, possibly because of a read error. This chain connects TRBV28 to TRBJ2-7, with D uncertain. CDR3 length: 13 amino acids. Germline CDR1 MDHEN, CDR2 SYDVKM. The CDR3 reads CASRKAPEDDQYF. The CDR3 region has the DNA TGTGCCAGCAGAAAAGCCCCAGAGGACGATCAGTACTTC. Full variable domain (missing parts from reference TRBV28 and TRBJ2-7): DVKVTQSSRYLVKRTGEKVFLECVQDMDHENMFWYRQDPGLGLRLIYFSYDVKMKEKGDIPEGYSVSREKKERFSLILESASTNQTSMYLCASRKAPEDDQYFGPGTRLTVT.

This clonotype was seen ten or more times. Here the CDR3 reads CSVGRALTYEQYF. The CDR3 DNA reads as TGCAGCGTTGGAAGAGCTCTTACCTACGAGCAGTACTTC. The rearrangement joins TRBV29-1 to TRBJ2-7; no reliable D call. The V gene's germline CDR1 is SQVTM and CDR2 ANQGSEA. This CDR3 has 13 amino acids. V was trimmed by 4 bases and J by 2 bases, leaving 12 bases between them.

A few counts support this clonotype. The genes are TRBV23-1 and TRBJ2-5, with 7 nucleotides matching TRBD1. TRBV23-1 is designated an ORF whose function remains uncertain. V was pared by 0 bases and J by 2 bases, with 6 bases of the junction left unmatched. The CDR3 has 16 amino acids. The CDR3 nucleotides are TGCGCCAGCAGTCAATCGAGAGGGGGCTTACAAGAGACCCAGTACTTC. Amino acid sequence: CASSQSRGGLQETQYF.

Concerning this clonotype itself: The junction shows a germline mismatch at one end, possibly a read error. The rearrangement links TRBV11-3 to TRBJ2-3; D gene uncertain. The CDR3 loop spans 12 amino acids. Germline loops: CDR1 SGHNT, CDR2 YENEEA. The CDR3 region is CASILDADAQYF. The CDR3 nucleotides read TGTGCCAGCATCTTAGATGCGGATGCGCAATATTTT. The whole variable domain, remainder taken from reference TRBV11-3 and TRBJ2-3, is EAGVVQSPRYKIIEKKQPVAFWCNPISGHNTLYWYLQNLGQGPELLIRYENEEAVDDSQLPKDRFSAERLKGVDSTLKIQPAELGDSAVYLCASILDADAQYFGPGTRLTVL.

Comments on this clonotype: This may come from a read error, since a much larger clone is one base off. J is TRBJ2-2 and V is TRBV5-1, with D tentatively TRBD1 or TRBD2 (5 bases each). Trimming took off 4 bases at V and 1 base at J, with 17 bases between the two ends. The CDR3 length is 17 residues. CDR1 and CDR2 (germline): SGHRS, YFSETQ. CDR3 sequence (DNA): TGCGCCAGCAGCAATTCGGGACGGAACTTGAACACCGGGGAGCTGTTTTTT. The encoded protein is CASSNSGRNLNTGELFF.

This clonotype was observed many times. The chain joins TRBV6-5 to TRBJ2-5; 9 nucleotides align to TRBD1. V was pared by 5 bases and J by 5 bases, with 9 bases of the junction left unmatched. This CDR3 has 15 amino acids. Germline values: CDR1 MNHEY, CDR2 SVGAGI. The CDR3 DNA reads TGTGCCAGCAGTCATGATACAGGGGGCGAGGAGACCCAGTACTTC. Amino acid sequence: CASSHDTGGEETQYF.

V gene TRBV4-1 combines with J gene TRBJ2-3, with 9 bases that match TRBD1. V gave up 6 bases and J gave up 13 bases; unmatched junction bases: 11. CDR1 MGHRA and CDR2 YSYEKL come from the germline V gene. The CDR3 consists of 13 residues. The CDR3 DNA is TGCGCCAGCAGTTCACCGGGACAGGGCACGGAGTATTTT. It codes for CASSSPGQGTEYF.

With respect to this clonotype: One junction end disagrees with the germline gene, perhaps due to a read error. The chain carries TRBV5-4 and TRBJ2-2; D not certain. The CDR3 is 14 amino acids. Germline V gene sequence: CDR1 SGHNT, CDR2 YYREEE (reference sequence). In DNA, the CDR3 is TGTGCCAGCTGCTTGGAGACAAGTCCCGGGGAGCTGTTTTTT. Protein product: CASCLETSPGELFF.

As regards this clonotype: Its ends do not fully match the called genes, so a read error is possible. This chain uses TRBV4-2 with TRBJ1-6, with 7 bases fitting TRBD1. CDR1 and CDR2 from the germline V gene are LGHNA and YNFKEQ. The CDR3 consists of 17 residues. The CDR3 sequence: CASNQDRRGTVSSLLHF. CDR3 bases: TGTGCCAGCAACCAAGACCGGCGCGGGACAGTGTCCTCACTCCTCCACTTT.

At least ten counts were recorded for this clonotype. This chain links TRBV10-2 with TRBJ1-1; D call uncertain. The CDR3 spans 11 residues. The germline V gene encodes CDR1 WSHSY and CDR2 SAAADI. Trimming pared 6 bases from V and 0 bases from J, leaving 2 bases between. CDR3 in amino acids: CASSMNTEAFF. The CDR3 coding sequence is TGCGCCAGCAGCATGAACACTGAAGCTTTCTTT.